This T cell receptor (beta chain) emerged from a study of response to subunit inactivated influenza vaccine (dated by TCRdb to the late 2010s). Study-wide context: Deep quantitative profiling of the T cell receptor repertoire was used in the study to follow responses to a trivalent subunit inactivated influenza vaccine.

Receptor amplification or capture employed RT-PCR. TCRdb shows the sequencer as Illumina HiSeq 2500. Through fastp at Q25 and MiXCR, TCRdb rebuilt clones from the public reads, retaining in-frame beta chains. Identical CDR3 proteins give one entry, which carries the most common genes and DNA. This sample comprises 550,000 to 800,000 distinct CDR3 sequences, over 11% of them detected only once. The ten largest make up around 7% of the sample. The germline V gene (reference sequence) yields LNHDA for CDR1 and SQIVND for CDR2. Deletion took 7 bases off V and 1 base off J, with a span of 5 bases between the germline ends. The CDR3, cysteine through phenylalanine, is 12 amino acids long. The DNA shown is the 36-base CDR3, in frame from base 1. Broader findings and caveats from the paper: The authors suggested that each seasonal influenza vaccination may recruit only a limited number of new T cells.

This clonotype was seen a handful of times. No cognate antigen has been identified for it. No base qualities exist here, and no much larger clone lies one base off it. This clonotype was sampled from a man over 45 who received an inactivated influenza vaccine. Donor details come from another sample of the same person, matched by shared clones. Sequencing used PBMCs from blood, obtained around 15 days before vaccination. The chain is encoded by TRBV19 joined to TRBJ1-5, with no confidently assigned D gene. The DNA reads TGTGCCAGTACCATGAGCAATCAGCCCCAGCATTTT. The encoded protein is CASTMSNQPQHF.